These 32 T cell receptor beta chains originate from one sample sequenced in a study of Graves' ophthalmopathy and Graves' hyperthyroidism. For repertoire sequencing, the TCR beta CDR3 regions were amplified from RNA transcripts. After a first-round RT-PCR with HTBI primers, a second-round multiplex PCR was run. TCRdb analysed the multiplex PCR reads with MiXCR anew, one entry per CDR3 protein. Of approximately 480,000 distinct CDR3 sequences in the sample, around 14% are singletons; the top ten hold about 10%. The sample consisted of blood. The receptors were gathered from a woman aged 30 to 39 with Graves' ophthalmopathy.

This clonotype was recorded at least ten times. The CDR3 protein is CASSVRRRGDQYF. The CDR3 DNA follows: TGTGCCAGTAGTGTGCGACGCCGAGGAGACCAGTACTTC. The chain joins TRBV19 to TRBJ2-5; D is undetermined. From germline, CDR1 is LNHDA and CDR2 SQIVND (reference sequence). V gave up 5 bases and J gave up 10 bases, with 17 bases separating them. The CDR3 is 13 residues long.

This sequence joins TRBV12-3 or TRBV12-4 and TRBJ1-1; perhaps TRBD1 as D (6 bases). V was clipped by 6 bases and J by 2 bases, with 22 bases between them. CDR3 length equals 17 residues. The CDR3 DNA sequence: TGTGCCAGCAGCTCCATGGGGATGGGGGCAGCAAACACTGAAGCTTTCTTT. This translates into CASSSMGMGAANTEAFF.

This clonotype appeared many times. The chain links TRBV20-1 to TRBJ1-1; no clear D. The V end was cut by 0 bases, the J end by 0 bases, with 11 bases between. The germline V gene encodes CDR1 DFQATT and CDR2 SNEGSKA (reference sequence). The CDR3 contains 15 residues. In nucleotides, the CDR3 is TGCAGTGCTAGAGATACGGCGGGCATGAACACTGAAGCTTTCTTT. The encoded protein is CSARDTAGMNTEAFF.

The table lists this clonotype with many counts. The V call is TRBV28, the J call TRBJ1-6; maybe TRBD1 (5 bases). The germline V and J ends were trimmed by 7 bases and 8 bases, with 18 bases remaining between them. Germline CDR1 MDHEN, CDR2 SYDVKM. This CDR3 is built from 15 residues. CDR3 in amino acids: CASNLAIGGDSPLHF. The CDR3 bases are TGTGCCAGCAACTTGGCGATTGGGGGGGATTCACCCCTCCACTTT.

This clonotype was detected a few times. This sequence joins TRBV11-1 and TRBJ2-5; maybe TRBD1 (5 bases). Germline V gives CDR1 SGHAT, CDR2 FQDESV (reference sequence). V was clipped by 3 bases and J by 2 bases, with 13 bases between them. The CDR3 sequence is 15 residues long. Here the CDR3 reads CASSLGQLPQETQYF. The CDR3 region has the DNA TGTGCCAGCAGCTTGGGGCAGCTTCCTCAAGAGACCCAGTACTTC. Full variable domain (missing parts from reference TRBV11-1 and TRBJ2-5): EAEVAQSPRYKITEKSQAVAFWCDPISGHATLYWYRQILGQGPELLVQFQDESVVDDSQLPKDRFSAERLKGVDSTLKIQPAELGDSAMYLCASSLGQLPQETQYFGPGTRLLVL.

This clonotype was found many times. The gene calls are TRBV20-1 and TRBJ1-5; 8 bases align to TRBD1. J gave up 7 bases and V 2 bases, and 16 bases lay outside the gene matches. CDR1 and CDR2 from the germline V gene are DFQATT and SNEGSKA (reference sequence). The CDR3 spans 17 residues. CDR3: CSARLAPGQGRRQPQHF. In DNA, the CDR3 is TGCAGTGCTAGACTAGCGCCTGGACAGGGACGACGGCAGCCCCAGCATTTT.

The chain combines TRBV20-1 with TRBJ1-6; the match to TRBD1 covers 7 bases. Germline lookup yields CDR1 DFQATT and CDR2 SNEGSKA (reference sequence). V lost 0 bases and J lost 6; bases outside the gene matches: 11. CDR3 size: 17 residues. CDR3 coding DNA: TGCAGTGCTAGAGATCCGGGACAGACCCCTTTTAATTCACCCCTCCACTTT. It encodes CSARDPGQTPFNSPLHF.

CDR3 nucleotide sequence: TGCGCCAGCAGCACGGGACTAGCGGGAGTAAGGGAGACCCAGTACTTC. Protein sequence: CASSTGLAGVRETQYF. The V and J genes are TRBV5-1 and TRBJ2-5, with 14 nucleotides matching TRBD2. V shed 4 bases and J 5 bases; nucleotides not matched to a gene: 7. Germline CDR1 reads SGHRS; CDR2 reads YFSETQ. The CDR3 contains 16 residues.

This clonotype came up many times. CDR3 sequence (DNA): TGTGCCAGCAGTCCCGACACGGACACCGGGGAGCTGTTTTTT. Translation gives CASSPDTDTGELFF. This chain connects TRBV6-5 to TRBJ2-2; D is uncertain. The CDR3 extends over 14 amino acids. The germline gives CDR1 MNHEY, CDR2 SVGAGI. The V end was cut by 5 bases, the J end by 3 bases, with 10 bases between.

This clonotype has just a few counts. The genes are TRBV18 and TRBJ2-7, with TRBD2 matching over 7 bases. Germline V gene data show CDR1 as KGHSH and CDR2 as LQKENI. The CDR3 length is 14 residues. Unmatched junction bases numbered 9, after V lost 3 bases and J lost 7 bases. CDR3 protein: CASSPRGRLLEQYF. In nucleotides, the CDR3 is TGTGCCAGCTCACCTCGCGGGAGACTCCTAGAGCAGTACTTC. Looking up the rest from reference TRBV18 and TRBJ2-7 gives the full variable domain: NAGVMQNPRHLVRRRGQEARLRCSPMKGHSHVYWYRQLPEEGLKFMVYLQKENIIDESGMPKERFSAEFPKEGPSILRIQQVVRGDSAAYFCASSPRGRLLEQYFGPGTRLTVT.

The J gene is TRBJ2-5, the V gene TRBV12-3 or TRBV12-4, with D uncertain. Trimming removed 6 bases from V and 0 bases from J, with 11 bases in between. This CDR3 region has 14 residues. The CDR3: CASSHGVNQETQYF. For the CDR3, the DNA is TGTGCCAGCAGCCACGGAGTGAACCAAGAGACCCAGTACTTC.

This clonotype came up a few times. The chain carries TRBV3-1 and TRBJ1-3; D gene unclear. CDR1 and CDR2 (germline): LGHDT, YNNKEL (reference sequence). V was clipped by 1 base and J by 2 bases, with 9 bases between them. The CDR3 extends over 15 amino acids. The chain's CDR3 is CASSQGADPGNTIYF. The CDR3 DNA reads TGTGCCAGCAGCCAAGGGGCAGACCCTGGAAACACCATATATTTT.

The CDR3 nucleotides read TGCGCCAGCAGCAAGAACCCATACCCCGACAATGAGCAGTTCTTC. Amino acid sequence: CASSKNPYPDNEQFF. This chain links TRBV4-1 with TRBJ2-1; no firm D call. The germline CDR1 and CDR2 sequences are MGHRA and YSYEKL. The CDR3 covers 15 residues. Trimming shortened V by 5 bases and J by 5 bases, and 16 bases separated the two germline ends.

The sample holds many counts of this clonotype. The chain couples TRBV24-1 to TRBJ1-5; unclear D gene. V lost 5 bases and J lost 2, with 9 bases in between. This CDR3 contains 14 residues. Germline V gene lookup returns CDR1 KGHDR and CDR2 SFDVKD. The CDR3 DNA reads as TGTGCCACCAGTGGAGACGGGGGCAATCAGCCCCAGCATTTT. Translating it yields CATSGDGGNQPQHF.

In this sample, this clonotype turned up many times. J is TRBJ2-6 and V is TRBV24-1; 7 nucleotides match TRBD1. V lost 7 bases and J lost 3; bases outside the gene matches: 8. The CDR3 contains 16 residues. The germline gives CDR1 KGHDR, CDR2 SFDVKD. CDR3 residues: CATSTARGFGANVLTF. CDR3 DNA sequence: TGTGCCACCAGCACCGCCAGGGGGTTTGGGGCCAACGTCCTGACTTTC.

This clonotype came up many times. The chain recombines TRBV19 with TRBJ2-7; TRBD1 aligns across 7 bases. Germline-derived CDR1 and CDR2 are LNHDA and SQIVND (reference sequence). The CDR3 extends over 14 amino acids. The J segment lost 3 bases and the V segment lost 2 bases, leaving 4 bases of the junction unmatched. CDR3 sequence: CASSIRGRNYEQYF. CDR3 nucleotides: TGTGCCAGTAGTATAAGGGGGCGAAACTACGAGCAGTACTTC.

This clonotype appeared many times. The gene calls are TRBV7-3 and TRBJ1-1; D possibly corresponds to TRBD1 (6 bases). V was shortened by 4 bases and J by 4 bases, with 10 bases between the two germline ends. The CDR3 is made up of 13 amino acids. Germline CDR1 SGHTA, CDR2 FQGTGA. The CDR3 protein is CASSSGVSTEAFF. The CDR3 DNA follows: TGTGCCAGCAGCTCAGGGGTTTCCACTGAAGCTTTCTTT. Full variable domain (rest looked up from reference TRBV7-3 and TRBJ1-1): GAGVSQTPSNKVTEKGKYVELRCDPISGHTALYWYRQSLGQGPEFLIYFQGTGAADDSGLPNDRFFAVRPEGSVSTLKIQRTERGDSAVYLCASSSGVSTEAFFGQGTRLTVV.

This clonotype was seen only a few times. The chain is built from TRBV7-2 and TRBJ2-1; the D gene could be TRBD1 or TRBD2 (6 bases each). The germline V and J ends were trimmed by 5 bases and 0 bases, with 17 bases remaining between them. Germline CDR1 and CDR2: SGHTA and FQGNSA. The CDR3 covers 17 residues. CDR3 in DNA: TGTGCCAGCAGCAATCGGAGGGGGTCGGGCTCCTACAATGAGCAGTTCTTC. Its translation: CASSNRRGSGSYNEQFF.

The rearrangement joins TRBV6-5 to TRBJ1-1; no clear D. Germline V gives CDR1 MNHEY, CDR2 SVGAGI. CDR3 length: 14 amino acids. The CDR3 DNA reads as TGTGCTAGTAATTACTCGCTAAGAGGCCGTGAAGCTTTCTTT. Its protein product is CASNYSLRGREAFF.

At least ten counts were recorded for this clonotype. The chain combines TRBV28 with TRBJ2-5; 11 bases agree with TRBD2. The V and J ends lost 8 bases and 5 bases, in that order; junction bases with no gene match: 10. Germline values: CDR1 MDHEN, CDR2 SYDVKM. The CDR3 totals 15 residues. The CDR3 reads CASGIAGGLGETQYF. The CDR3 coding sequence is TGTGCCAGCGGAATAGCGGGAGGGCTGGGGGAGACCCAGTACTTC. The whole variable domain, remainder taken from reference TRBV28 and TRBJ2-5, is DVKVTQSSRYLVKRTGEKVFLECVQDMDHENMFWYRQDPGLGLRLIYFSYDVKMKEKGDIPEGYSVSREKKERFSLILESASTNQTSMYLCASGIAGGLGETQYFGPGTRLLVL.

There are many counts of this clonotype. The V and J genes are TRBV3-1 and TRBJ2-5, with 11 bases aligning to TRBD2. Per germline, CDR1 LGHDT and CDR2 YNNKEL (reference sequence). This CDR3 has 15 amino acids. Trimming took 1 base from V and 6 from J; bases not matched to a gene: 4. The CDR3 spells CASSQGSGGGKTQYF. The CDR3 DNA sequence: TGTGCCAGCAGCCAAGGTAGCGGGGGGGGAAAGACCCAGTACTTC.

The chain joins TRBV7-2 to TRBJ2-5, with a tentative D call TRBD2 (5 bases). V was shortened by 5 bases and J by 7 bases, with 17 bases between the two germline ends. CDR1 and CDR2 (germline): SGHTA, FQGNSA. The CDR3 extends over 14 amino acids. The CDR3 region is CASSPVRERGTQYF. DNA for the CDR3: TGTGCCAGCAGCCCGGTCCGGGAACGCGGGACCCAGTACTTC.

This clonotype appeared many times. This CDR3 reads CASSSSGRAVAGELFF. The CDR3 region has the DNA TGTGCCAGCAGTTCTAGCGGGAGGGCCGTGGCCGGGGAGCTGTTTTTT. The V gene is TRBV28, the J gene TRBJ2-2, with 12 bases matching TRBD2. Germline lookup yields CDR1 MDHEN and CDR2 SYDVKM. CDR3 length: 16 amino acids. The ends lost 4 bases at V and 6 bases at J; junction bases unmatched: 6.

This clonotype was observed many times. J is TRBJ2-7 and V is TRBV6-2 or TRBV6-3; unclear D gene. The CDR3 totals 12 residues. V lost 6 bases and J 2 bases, leaving 8 bases between the germline ends. Germline-derived CDR1 and CDR2 are MNHEY and SVGEGT. CDR3 amino acids: CASSRYPYEQYF. The CDR3 region has the DNA TGTGCCAGCAGCCGATATCCCTACGAGCAGTACTTC.

There are many counts of this clonotype. In nucleotides, the CDR3 is TGTGCCAGCAGTTTAGCAGGGGGGGAGTACGAGCAGTACTTC. Protein sequence: CASSLAGGEYEQYF. The rearrangement uses TRBV12-3 or TRBV12-4 and TRBJ2-7; D may be TRBD2 (7 bases). The V gene lost 0 bases and the J gene lost 4 bases, with 10 bases spanning the gap. The length of the CDR3 is 14 residues.

The sample holds many counts of this clonotype. The rearrangement uses TRBV2 and TRBJ1-2, with D maybe TRBD1 (6 bases). The length of the CDR3 is 15 residues. The germline gives CDR1 SNHLY, CDR2 FYNNEI. V lost 6 bases and J 0 bases, leaving 14 bases between the germline ends. CDR3 residues: CASRGGTTANYGYTF. The CDR3 nucleotides are TGTGCCAGCAGAGGAGGGACAACCGCTAACTATGGCTACACCTTC.

In its sample, this clonotype was seen many times. This chain connects TRBV27 to TRBJ1-6; the match to TRBD1 covers 10 bases. This CDR3 comprises 15 residues. V gave up 6 bases and J gave up 5 bases; unmatched junction bases: 4. Per the germline V gene, CDR1 is MNHEY and CDR2 is SMNVEV (reference sequence). The CDR3 sequence is CASRMTGGHNSPLHF. The CDR3 region has the DNA TGTGCCAGCAGAATGACAGGGGGCCATAATTCACCCCTCCACTTT.

This clonotype was seen ten or more times. J is TRBJ2-2 and V is TRBV12-3 or TRBV12-4, with D possibly matching TRBD1 (6 bases). The CDR3 consists of 17 residues. Trimming removed 3 bases from V and 4 bases from J, with 18 bases in between. The CDR3: CASSLRPTGRGTGELFF. The CDR3 bases are TGTGCCAGCAGTTTGCGTCCGACAGGACGTGGCACCGGGGAGCTGTTTTTT.

This clonotype occurred many times. The chain recombines TRBV12-3 or TRBV12-4 with TRBJ1-3; no clear D. V was shortened by 7 bases and J by 0 bases, with 10 bases between the two germline ends. The CDR3 length is 14 residues. In DNA form, the CDR3 reads TGTGCCAGCAAGTGGGCTAGCTCTGGAAACACCATATATTTT. Amino acids: CASKWASSGNTIYF.

This sequence joins TRBV29-1 and TRBJ1-3; D gene uncertain. CDR1 and CDR2 from the germline V gene are SQVTM and ANQGSEA. This CDR3 has 11 amino acids. V lost 3 bases, J lost 4 bases, and 4 bases lay in between. The CDR3 is CSVEWGNTIYF. The DNA of the CDR3 is TGCAGCGTTGAGTGGGGAAACACCATATATTTT.

The table lists this clonotype with many counts. V usage is TRBV6-1 and J usage is TRBJ2-5; no clear D gene. The CDR3 has 14 residues. Germline assignment: CDR1 MNHNS and CDR2 SASEGT. V was trimmed by 6 bases and J by 5 bases, leaving 16 bases between them. CDR3 nucleotides: TGTGCCAGCAGAGGCCGGTGGCCCGGGGAGACCCAGTACTTC. Residues: CASRGRWPGETQYF.

There are many counts of this clonotype. This rearrangement joins TRBV5-1 to TRBJ1-6; D remains unclear. Germline V CDR1 and CDR2: SGHRS, YFSETQ. The CDR3 covers 15 residues. The V gene lost 0 bases and the J gene lost 8 bases, with 12 bases spanning the gap. The CDR3 protein is CASSLAGRSYSPLHF. In DNA, the CDR3 is TGCGCCAGCAGCTTGGCCGGCAGATCCTATTCACCCCTCCACTTT.